Below, 7 T cell receptor beta chains from the same sample are listed, as sequenced in a study of molecular identifiers for immune sequencing clone quantification. TCRdb re-analysed the PCR reads in MiXCR, keeping a single row per CDR3 protein. This table holds 45,000 to 55,000 distinct CDR3 sequences, about a third found once. The sequenced sample was naive CD8+ T cells from blood, with Jurkat cell RNA spiked in. Specified subset: FACS-sorted CD8+CD4-CCR7+CD45RA+ naive T cells. These receptors all come from a human donor in good health. Some libraries in this study had Jurkat cell RNA spiked in.

This clonotype came up many times. The rearrangement joins TRBV5-4 to TRBJ2-7; 8 bases align to TRBD2. Looked up from germline, CDR1 is SGHNT and CDR2 is YYREEE (reference sequence). V dropped 4 bases and J dropped 0; count of bases not matched to a gene: 6. CDR3 length: 15 amino acids. Here the CDR3 reads CASSPSSGSSYEQYF. The CDR3 coding sequence is TGTGCCAGCAGCCCCTCTAGCGGGTCCTCCTACGAGCAGTACTTC.

This clonotype appeared a few times. J is TRBJ2-7 and V is TRBV7-3; D may be TRBD2 (6 bases). Trimming pared 5 bases from V and 0 bases from J, leaving 14 bases between. Per germline, CDR1 SGHTA and CDR2 FQGTGA. The CDR3 is made up of 15 amino acids. CDR3 DNA: TGTGCCAGCAGCCCAGCGGCTAGCGCCTCCTACGAGCAGTACTTC. This sequence encodes CASSPAASASYEQYF.

This sequence joins TRBV28 and TRBJ2-5; tentative D call: TRBD1 (6 bases). The CDR3 runs 15 residues. Per the germline V gene, CDR1 is MDHEN and CDR2 is SYDVKM. Trimming stripped 0 bases from V and 4 bases from J, with 12 bases between. CDR3 residues: CASSLWVGAGETQYF. CDR3 DNA: TGTGCCAGCAGTTTATGGGTGGGGGCGGGAGAGACCCAGTACTTC.

There are many counts of this clonotype. The rearrangement uses TRBV7-9 and TRBJ2-3; 14 nucleotides align to TRBD2. With V trimmed by 6 bases and J by 0 bases, 5 bases remained unmatched. The CDR3 is made up of 17 amino acids. Germline V gene sequence: CDR1 SEHNR, CDR2 FQNEAQ (reference sequence). The CDR3: CASRSTSGRASTDTQYF. The CDR3 DNA follows: TGTGCCAGCAGGTCGACTAGCGGGAGGGCCAGCACAGATACGCAGTATTTT.

As for this clonotype: A read error is possible here, since a much larger clone lies one base away. Since no conserved phenylalanine or tryptophan closes the CDR3, a read error is the likely cause. This chain links TRBV13 with TRBJ2-3; D gene ambiguous. Germline V lookup: CDR1 PRHDT, CDR2 FYEKMQ (reference sequence). Trimming removed 5 bases at V and 2 bases at J, with 2 bases between. The CDR3 sequence is 11 residues long. CDR3 residues: CASSPTDTQYY. CDR3 coding DNA: TGTGCCAGCAGCCCCACAGATACGCAGTATTAT.

V usage is TRBV4-3 and J usage is TRBJ2-1; possibly TRBD2 for D (6 bases). Deletions cut 3 bases from V and 4 bases from J, with 22 bases between. The germline gives CDR1 LGHNA, CDR2 YSLEER. The CDR3 length is 18 residues. CDR3 loop: CASSQLYYFAGNYNEQFF. In DNA form, the CDR3 reads TGCGCCAGCAGCCAGCTATATTACTTCGCGGGAAATTACAATGAGCAGTTCTTC.

On this clonotype itself: One base away lies a much larger clone, so this may be a sequencing read error. This chain links TRBV7-2 with TRBJ2-3; TRBD2 matches 7 bases. Germline CDR1 reads SGHTA; CDR2 reads FQGNSA. Trimming removed 2 bases from V and 7 bases from J; junction bases left unmatched: 9. The length of the CDR3 is 15 residues. Here the CDR3 reads CASSLLAVKTYTQYF. CDR3 sequence (DNA): TGTGCCAGCAGCTTACTAGCGGTAAAGACATATACGCAGTATTTT.